The 18 T cell receptor beta chains presented below share a single source sample, sequenced in a study of blood T cell repertoires in COVID-19 (dated by TCRdb to the early 2020s). The method was the immunoSEQ multiplex PCR assay. TCRdb obtained this table from immuneACCESS and retained in-frame rearrangements with V and J assigned. These tables miss some clones; where compared with another copy, unresolved V genes account for less than half of the shortfall, and the remainder is unexplained. The sample table records 400,000 to 450,000 clones; 80% to 95% of these occur just once. The ten largest clones take up 0.6% of the sample. Source material: PBMCs or T cells enriched from blood (not recorded which). These receptors originate from a man between 18 and 29 years old who had recovered from COVID-19.

The rearrangement links TRBV2 to TRBJ2-5, with TRBD1 matching 7 bases. Germline V CDR1 and CDR2: SNHLY, FYNNEI. The CDR3 has 13 amino acids. J lost 2 bases, V lost 6 bases, and 3 bases had no gene match. The CDR3 loop is CASSRDRQETQYF. The CDR3 DNA reads as TGTGCCAGCAGCCGGGACAGACAAGAGACCCAGTACTTC.

This clone was seen a few times. This chain connects TRBV20-1 to TRBJ1-1; maybe TRBD1 (5 bases). The V and J ends lost 2 bases and 10 bases respectively, with 11 bases between them. Per the germline V gene, CDR1 is DFQATT and CDR2 is SNEGSKA (reference sequence). This CDR3 spans 11 amino acids. In nucleotides, the CDR3 is TGCAGTGCTAGATCGGAAGGGGTAGCTTTCTTT. It codes for CSARSEGVAFF.

The chain recombines TRBV18 with TRBJ1-1; tentatively, D is TRBD1 (5 bases). The V and J ends lost 3 bases and 1 base respectively, with 15 bases between them. The CDR3 covers 16 residues. From germline, CDR1 is KGHSH and CDR2 LQKENI. The CDR3 region is CASSPGPARANTEAFF. The DNA of the CDR3 is TGTGCCAGCTCACCGGGGCCGGCACGAGCGAACACTGAAGCTTTCTTT.

This chain uses TRBV19 with TRBJ1-2, with D maybe TRBD1 (6 bases). The V and J ends lost 5 bases and 4 bases respectively, with 14 bases between them. The CDR3 loop spans 14 amino acids. CDR1 is LNHDA, CDR2 SQIVND, per germline (reference sequence). CDR3 DNA: TGTGCCAGTAGTCCAGGGGTTCCAGGCTATGGCTACACCTTC. This gives the protein CASSPGVPGYGYTF.

The V and J genes are TRBV11-3 and TRBJ1-2; 9 bases map to TRBD1. This CDR3 comprises 14 residues. CDR1 and CDR2 from the germline V gene are SGHNT and YENEEA. V shed 5 bases and J 2 bases; nucleotides not matched to a gene: 3. The CDR3 protein is CASSRTGGNYGYTF. In DNA, the CDR3 is TGTGCCAGCAGCCGTACAGGGGGCAACTATGGCTACACCTTC. Complete variable domain (other parts from reference TRBV11-3 and TRBJ1-2): EAGVVQSPRYKIIEKKQPVAFWCNPISGHNTLYWYLQNLGQGPELLIRYENEEAVDDSQLPKDRFSAERLKGVDSTLKIQPAELGDSAVYLCASSRTGGNYGYTFGSGTRLTVV.

The V call is TRBV6-2 or TRBV6-3, the J call TRBJ1-2; D gene unclear. Trimming cost V 3 bases and J 6 bases, with 14 bases left between them. The CDR3 sequence is 14 residues long. CDR1 and CDR2 (germline): MNHEY, SVGEGT. CDR3 in DNA: TGTGCCAGCAGTTATCCGGGGTTTTTCGATGGCTACACCTTC. This gives the protein CASSYPGFFDGYTF.

J is TRBJ2-1 and V is TRBV9, with 11 bases that match TRBD2. Per the germline V gene, CDR1 is SGDLS and CDR2 is YYNGEE. V shed 4 bases, J shed 7 bases, and the junction held 10 bases outside the gene matches. This CDR3 comprises 16 residues. The DNA of the CDR3 is TGTGCCAGCAGCACCCAACTAGCGGGAGTAGGTAATGAGCAGTTCTTC. Translated: CASSTQLAGVGNEQFF.

The chain carries TRBV5-4 and TRBJ2-1; D unclear. The V end was cut by 1 base, the J end by 2 bases, with 10 bases between. The CDR3 contains 15 residues. Per germline, CDR1 SGHNT and CDR2 YYREEE (reference sequence). In nucleotides, the CDR3 is TGTGCCAGCAGCTTGAACACAGAGCCCTACAATGAGCAGTTCTTC. This codes for CASSLNTEPYNEQFF.

The chain uses TRBV7-8 and TRBJ2-7; D is unclear. Germline loops: CDR1 SGHVS, CDR2 FQNEAQ. CDR3 length equals 13 residues. V was pared by 5 bases and J by 1 base, with 9 bases between. The CDR3 loop is CASSPPLSYEQYF. The CDR3 region has the DNA TGTGCCAGCAGCCCCCCGTTGTCCTACGAGCAGTACTTC.

Only one count was recorded for this clone. J is TRBJ2-1 and V is TRBV7-2; weak D call: TRBD2 (6 bases). The germline CDR1 and CDR2 sequences are SGHTA and FQGNSA. The length of the CDR3 is 15 residues. The V and J ends lost 2 bases and 6 bases respectively, with 14 bases between them. The CDR3 reads CASSLSGSLGNEQFF. The CDR3, as DNA: TGTGCCAGCAGCTTATCCGGGAGCTTAGGCAATGAGCAGTTCTTC. Together with reference TRBV7-2 and TRBJ2-1, the CDR3 gives the full variable domain: GAGVSQSPSNKVTEKGKDVELRCDPISGHTALYWYRQSLGQGLEFLIYFQGNSAPDKSGLPSDRFSAERTGGSVSTLTIQRTQQEDSAVYLCASSLSGSLGNEQFFGPGTRLTVL.

This chain uses TRBV6-8 with TRBJ1-1, with D tentatively TRBD1 (6 bases). The germline CDR1 and CDR2 sequences are MNHGY and SAAAGT. The CDR3 contains 13 residues. Trimming shortened V by 5 bases and J by 3 bases, and 10 bases separated the two germline ends. The CDR3 DNA sequence: TGTGCCAGCAGTCTCGAGGGGGACACTGAAGCTTTCTTT. The encoded protein is CASSLEGDTEAFF.

The chain links TRBV9 to TRBJ1-6, with 7 bases identical to TRBD1. The CDR3 runs to 16 residues. Trimming at V came to 5 bases and at J to 5 bases, leaving 10 bases not matched to a gene. Germline V lookup: CDR1 SGDLS, CDR2 YYNGEE. CDR3 nucleotide sequence: TGTGCCAGCAGTGCCACCGGGACAGCCAATAATTCACCCCTCCACTTT. Its protein is CASSATGTANNSPLHF.

V gene TRBV11-2 combines with J gene TRBJ2-5, with D possibly matching TRBD2 (5 bases). The germline V gene has CDR1 SGHAT and CDR2 FQNNGV. Trimming stripped 6 bases from V and 0 bases from J, with 8 bases between. The CDR3 length is 13 residues. The CDR3 loop reads CASRAGNQETQYF. The CDR3 DNA sequence: TGTGCCAGCAGAGCCGGGAACCAAGAGACCCAGTACTTC.

The chain has TRBV6-5 and TRBJ1-3, with D tentatively TRBD1 (6 bases). CDR3 length: 13 residues. The germline CDR1 and CDR2 sequences are MNHEY and SVGAGI. Trimming pared 8 bases from V and 2 bases from J, leaving 10 bases between. For the CDR3, the DNA is TGTGCCAGCGTGGACAGCCCTGGAAACACCATATATTTT. Encoded protein: CASVDSPGNTIYF.

This chain uses TRBV6-1 with TRBJ1-2; weak D call: TRBD1 (6 bases). CDR1 is MNHNS and CDR2 is SASEGT in the germline V gene. Trimming took off 2 bases at V and 7 bases at J, with 14 bases between the two ends. The CDR3 consists of 14 residues. The DNA for the CDR3 is TGTGCCAGCAGTGAACGTACAGGGAAAATTGGCTACACCTTC. This translates into CASSERTGKIGYTF.

The rearrangement links TRBV27 to TRBJ1-2, with 8 bases aligning to TRBD1. Germline trimming cut 7 bases from V and 5 bases from J; bases unmatched to any gene: 9. Germline V gene lookup returns CDR1 MNHEY and CDR2 SMNVEV (reference sequence). The CDR3 runs 14 residues. CDR3 region: CASKEGTGLYGYTF. The CDR3 DNA reads as TGTGCCAGCAAAGAGGGGACAGGTTTATATGGCTACACCTTC.

The chain combines TRBV27 with TRBJ1-2; TRBD1 might be the D (5 bases). Deletions cut 0 bases from V and 8 bases from J, with 13 bases between. Germline-derived CDR1 and CDR2 are MNHEY and SMNVEV (reference sequence). The CDR3 has 14 amino acids. As DNA, the CDR3 is TGTGCCAGCAGTTTATCGGGTCCAGGGCCCGGCTACACCTTC. Its translation is CASSLSGPGPGYTF.

This chain links TRBV6-5 with TRBJ2-3; 9 bases are a match to TRBD1. Per germline, CDR1 MNHEY and CDR2 SVGAGI. The V segment lost 7 bases and the J segment 5 bases; nucleotides outside the gene matches: 7. The length of the CDR3 is 14 residues. The CDR3 DNA reads as TGTGCCAGCAACAACAGGGGGCCCGTAGATACGCAGTATTTT. The encoded protein is CASNNRGPVDTQYF.